This T cell receptor (beta chain) came from a study of T-cell reconstitution after alpha-beta-depleted transplantation in children. Construction of the TCRbeta library involved unique molecular identifiers. One entry per CDR3 protein, called by TCRdb with MiXCR from the PCR reads. The sample has around 680,000 distinct CDR3 sequences; roughly 17% are singletons. In its sample, this clonotype was seen many times. The germline V gene encodes CDR1 SGHRS and CDR2 YFSETQ. This CDR3 is built from 15 residues. The V gene lost 0 bases and the J gene lost 4 bases, with 13 bases spanning the gap. This sequence was found in a human donor who donated a stem cell graft to a child with acute myeloid leukemia. V usage is TRBV5-1 and J usage is TRBJ1-2; D is unresolved. This sample comprised PBMCs from the stem cell graft donor, obtained from the stem cell graft. The CDR3 loop reads CASSLGQDSLYGYTF. As DNA, the CDR3 is TGCGCCAGCAGCTTGGGCCAGGACTCTCTCTATGGCTACACCTTC.